Below are 8 T cell receptor beta chains sequenced from a single sample in a study of blood T cell repertoires in COVID-19. Repertoires were generated with immunoSEQ multiplex PCR, while TCRdb's copy carries only in-frame clones and drops some. The sample records 250,000 to 350,000 clones, approximately 83% being singletons. The specimen was peripheral blood. Source of these receptors: a person aged 65-85 years with COVID-19, enrolled during active disease.

The rearrangement joins TRBV5-1 to TRBJ2-1; TRBD1 might be the D (5 bases). Trimming removed 3 bases at V and 5 bases at J, with 9 bases between. Germline-derived CDR1 and CDR2 are SGHRS and YFSETQ. This CDR3 has 13 residues. The chain's CDR3 is CASSWTFHNEQFF. CDR3 in DNA: TGCGCCAGCAGCTGGACATTTCACAATGAGCAGTTCTTC.

V gene TRBV2 combines with J gene TRBJ2-5; TRBD1 aligns across 9 bases. Germline V lookup: CDR1 SNHLY, CDR2 FYNNEI. Trimming removed 8 bases from V and 5 bases from J; junction bases left unmatched: 6. The CDR3 contains 13 residues. CDR3 sequence: CASHRGQGETQYF. The CDR3 nucleotides are TGTGCCAGCCACAGGGGGCAAGGGGAGACCCAGTACTTC.

As concerns this clone: A much larger clone differs by one base, so this may be a read error. The genes are TRBV19 and TRBJ1-5; TRBD1 matches at 8 bases. CDR1 and CDR2 from the germline V gene are LNHDA and SQIVND (reference sequence). The length of the CDR3 is 14 residues. Trimming took 6 bases from V and 3 from J; bases not matched to a gene: 4. The CDR3: CASRGDRTNQPQHF. The CDR3 DNA follows: TGTGCCAGTAGGGGGGACAGGACCAATCAGCCCCAGCATTTT.

This clone has a handful of counts. The chain combines TRBV3-1 (or the pseudogene TRBV3-2) with TRBJ1-2; D not resolved. V lost 3 bases to trimming and J lost 8 bases, with 22 bases between them. CDR3 length: 16 residues. Germline V gene lookup returns CDR1 LGHDT and CDR2 YNNKEL (reference sequence). Written as DNA, the CDR3 is TGTGCCAGCAGCCATTCCCGAGTTCGGGCGGCGGGGGGCTACACCTTC. Encoded protein: CASSHSRVRAAGGYTF.

The rearrangement uses TRBV7-9 and TRBJ2-1; D gene uncertain. CDR1 SEHNR and CDR2 FQNEAQ come from the germline V gene (reference sequence). This CDR3 contains 14 residues. V shed 0 bases and J shed 6 bases, with 9 bases lying between them. CDR3 residues: CASSLALILNEQFF. DNA for the CDR3: TGTGCCAGCAGCTTAGCCCTTATCCTCAATGAGCAGTTCTTC.

V usage is TRBV20-1 and J usage is TRBJ2-1, with a possible D match to TRBD2 (7 bases). The CDR3 loop spans 16 amino acids. Trimming pared 3 bases from V and 9 bases from J, leaving 24 bases between. The germline gives CDR1 DFQATT, CDR2 SNEGSKA (reference sequence). The CDR3: CSASTLRGLRWSEQFF. The CDR3 DNA follows: TGCAGTGCTAGTACGTTGCGGGGGCTGCGGTGGTCTGAGCAGTTCTTC.

This clone appeared a few times. The chain has TRBV5-1 and TRBJ1-2; 8 bases agree with TRBD1. CDR1 is SGHRS, CDR2 YFSETQ, per germline. The CDR3 totals 14 residues. With 0 bases clipped from V and 4 bases from J, the junction kept 2 bases outside the gene matches. CDR3: CASSLGDRGYGYTF. The CDR3 DNA reads as TGCGCCAGCAGCTTGGGTGACAGGGGCTATGGCTACACCTTC.

V usage is TRBV6-6 and J usage is TRBJ2-7; 9 bases match TRBD2. From germline, CDR1 is MNHNY and CDR2 SVGAGI (reference sequence). Germline trimming cut 9 bases from V and 2 bases from J; bases unmatched to any gene: 5. The CDR3 loop spans 13 amino acids. The CDR3 sequence is CASLLAGTYEQYF. The CDR3 region has the DNA TGTGCCAGTCTTCTAGCGGGAACCTACGAGCAGTACTTC.